This paragraph reports one T cell receptor (beta chain). This clone has just one count. No cognate antigen has been identified for it. There are no base qualities to consult, and no much larger clone falls within one base. The collaborating institutions used their own protocols to collect whole blood in K2EDTA tubes. For TCRbeta analysis, collaborators shipped samples as frozen whole blood, isolated PBMCs, or DNA extracted from either of those sample types. This sample is drawn from a study of blood T cell repertoires in COVID-19 (dated by TCRdb to about 2020). Describing the broader study: Collaborator samples came from the United States, Italy and Spain and covered acute and convalescent phases of COVID-19. Where HLA class I and class II types were available, the types were taken from metadata supplied by the sample provider, not from assay-based typing. The dataset comprised deeply sampled blood TCRbeta repertoires from subjects exposed to, actively infected with, or recovered from COVID-19. Samples came from the ongoing ImmuneRACE study (first 160 participants) plus 1,254 subjects from 6 global collaborators. Sample metadata almost always included a de-identified subject ID, COVID-19 status, age in years and sex. The material from the prospective study consisted of cDNA or gDNA derived from T cells, B-cell-depleted T cells, or PBMCs. The repertoires were released in a freely available public database intended as a resource for research on the immune response to SARS-CoV-2. General study outcomes and caveats: The quantity of clinical and demographic metadata differed by source and by participant and was supplied without curation.

V gives up 4 bases and J gives up 2 bases, and the segment between their germline ends measures 12 bases. For CDR1 and CDR2, the germline V gene (reference sequence) lists SGHNT and YYREEE. The CDR3 spans 14 residues, from the cysteine through the phenylalanine. Of all the DNA, just the CDR3 is kept, 42 bases in frame from base 1. TCRbeta CDR3 regions were amplified from genomic DNA by means of the immunoSEQ Assay, a bias-controlled multiplex PCR. The original methods were these. Nucleated cell counts per sample were estimated from amplification of reference gene primers within the assay. To quantify the absolute abundance of each unique TCRbeta CDR3 rearrangement, sequence reads were collapsed and filtered. For each sample, productive Simpson clonality was calculated as the square root of Simpson's diversity index over productive rearrangements. The table was pulled from immuneACCESS by TCRdb, which kept in-frame rearrangements only. Such tables lose some clones; where checked, under half of the loss comes from unresolved V genes, and the rest has no known cause. V and J calls and clone size are as listed in that table; D and trimming were resolved from the DNA. The sample contains 100,000 to 120,000 clones, 71% of them found a single time. Jointly, the top ten make up about 1.8% of the sample.

The rearrangement joined TRBV5-4 to TRBJ2-5, and the D gene may be TRBD1, 6 bases matching. Material: peripheral blood. This sequence was found in a woman in her thirties or forties with acute or convalescent COVID-19. The CDR3 sequence is CASSLTGNQETQYF. The DNA sequence follows: TGTGCCAGCAGCCTCACAGGGAATCAAGAGACCCAGTACTTC.